Detailed here is one T cell receptor beta chain. It has no known antigen specificity. No base quality information exists; no much larger clone differs at one position. This specimen comes from a study of cytomegalovirus exposure and HLA in healthy donors (dated by TCRdb to the late 2010s). About the investigation overall: An earlier analysis of 550 to 700 of the donors reported 250 to 350 Gb of sequence data and more than 90 million unique TCR beta sequences from 150 million to 200 million T cells. About 300 gigabases of sequencing data and 80 million or so unique TCR sequences were included in an early release covering around 650 HLA-typed donors. The genetic ancestry cluster associated with self-reported Caucasian donors included 81% of the 398 genotyped donors. The study was designed to test whether signatures of past pathogen exposure could be identified by cataloging public T cell receptors. Using immunosequencing, the study profiled T cell repertoires from 640 or so subjects and related those repertoires to cytomegalovirus serostatus. In addition to the first cohort of 666 subjects, a separate validation cohort of approximately 130 different subjects was used. To predict cytomegalovirus infection status, the study brought together high-throughput TCR immunosequencing, statistical association of individual TCRs with disease status, and machine learning. To study patterns of TCR occurrence, a later analysis re-analyzed previously published TCR beta repertoires from 600 to 750 donors and added high-resolution HLA genotyping. Rather than using new phenotypic data, the later analysis identified candidate immune exposures from TCR beta sequences and from how often those sequences occurred across donors. In an earlier analysis of around 540 of the donors, high-throughput TCR beta sequencing was used to judge whether each TCR beta V gene segment behaved as functional or pseudogenic. Alongside the repertoire data, information on donor age, sex, ethnicity and CMV serostatus was compiled. In a later genetic analysis, genome-wide SNP genotypes for 398 of the 666 donors were used, and that subset was treated as a discovery cohort. Every discovery cohort repertoire had been produced on one sequencing platform. Both class I and class II loci were covered by HLA typing, at four-digit resolution. The number of donors typed differed by locus, with roughly 620-630 for A, B, C, DRB1 and DQB1, around 520 for DQA1, 606 for DPA1, and approximately 470 for DPB1. Several DR-DQ haplotypes were treated as single units for association and clustering because of strong linkage in the cohort. On average, around 240,000 unique TCR beta nucleotide sequences were sequenced per donor among a few hundred genotyped donors of the cohort, with approximately 18% of those sequences being non-productive. The research as a whole found: This cohort had only TCR beta chains sequenced, and the lack of alpha or paired-chain data limited which features could be detected. The only immune exposure information available for the cohort was CMV serostatus. HLA typing was unavailable for some donors at each locus, so association tests used only the typed subset. In vitro tests confirmed that a few of the cytomegalovirus-associated TCR beta chains recognize cytomegalovirus antigens. In a later analysis, 16,951 TCR beta sequences were associated with specific HLA alleles at a false discovery rate of 0.05. A total of roughly 160 TCR beta chains were listed by the study as associated with cytomegalovirus. Across donors, most TCR sequences were observed very rarely, whereas some public TCRs were present in many individuals. Because counts were too low, some 17 rarely observed V segments, including chromosome 9 orphons, were left out of the earlier analysis of 587 of the donors. In a later genetic analysis, a missense DCLRE1C variant was associated with V-gene and J-gene trimming of TCR beta chains, and the association was replicated in an independent cohort. Broadly in line with IMGT annotations, most TCR beta V segments showed up in productive rearrangements about 87% or about 30% of the time in an earlier analysis of around 600 of the donors. The presence/absence analyses assumed that sequencing depth was roughly uniform across donors, and that assumption may not be true. In a later analysis, HLA-associated TCR beta chains showed more clonal expansion and lower generation probabilities than non-associated chains that were equally common. A later analysis reported that several top co-occurrence clusters appeared linked to parvovirus B19, influenza, CMV and Epstein-Barr virus. A further reported finding was that TCR beta sequences accurately predicted the HLA-A and HLA-B alleles for most subjects in the first cohort. When HLA alleles, especially DR and DQ, strongly co-occurred, attributing TCR associations to individual alleles was difficult. A later genetic analysis reported fewer N-insertions in productive TCRs among donors in an Asian-associated ancestry cluster than the approximately 700-donor mean. The sequencing pipeline was judged likely to have produced a cluster of highly shared sequence variants as a technical artifact. In a later analysis, the rate of TCR association differed among HLA loci, with DRB1 alleles having the most associated TCRs and HLA-C alleles having the fewest. In a later analysis, most CMV-associated TCR beta chains were found to appear HLA-restricted, with HLA associations seemingly driven largely by CMV exposure. The authors suggested that the approach could potentially be generalized to other disease states and immunological phenotypes. The classifier was reported to diagnose cytomegalovirus status with high specificity and sensitivity in both the original and validation cohorts. Correlated functional status among segregating V segments might be attributable to linkage disequilibrium, but an unknown experimental factor could not be ruled out.

The receptor library was made with the immunoSEQ multiplex PCR assay. For the multiplex PCR, a mixture combining 60 forward primers for TCR Vbeta segments and 13 reverse primers for TCR Jbeta segments was used. The CDR3 region of rearranged TCR beta genes was amplified from genomic DNA with a multiplex PCR assay. The Illumina HiSeq System was used to sequence the amplified TCR beta libraries as 87-base-pair reads. As for the authors' bioinformatics: Across the 666 repertoires, a later analysis counted roughly 84 million unique TCR beta chains, approximately 12 million of which were shared by at least two donors. Raw reads were error-corrected and collapsed into unique sequences with a nearest-neighbor algorithm that merged closely related sequences to remove PCR and sequencing errors. CDR3 sequences were aligned to IMGT reference sequences to assign V, D and J gene segments. For a sequence to be retained, a match of at least six nucleotides was required to both a V gene segment and a J gene segment. Rearrangements were classified as productive when the CDR3 lacked stop codons and remained in frame with V and J, and all other rearrangements were classified as non-productive. Following IMGT convention, CDR3 was defined as the stretch from the second conserved V-encoded cysteine up to the conserved J-encoded phenylalanine. Sequences without an unambiguous match to a single V gene segment were excluded from the earlier analysis of approximately 560 of the donors. In an earlier analysis of around 600 of the donors, V segments were called functional above 56.7% productive rearrangements and were called segregating when the between-donor standard deviation exceeded 5%. To diagnose cytomegalovirus status from the catalog of TCR beta chain sequences, a statistical classification framework was built. V and J gene assignment, in a later analysis, came from comparing TCR nucleotide sequences with IMGT/GENE-DB human TR gene sequences. In a later analysis, CDR3 sequences and most-parsimonious VDJ recombination scenarios were assigned using the TCRdist pipeline. In a later analysis, each TCR beta chain was defined by its CDR3 amino acid sequence together with its V-gene family, and reads lacking a unique V-gene family were excluded. A later analysis removed roughly 590 highly shared, low-generation-probability nucleotide sequences to deal with suspected cross-contamination and a sequencing artifact. In a later analysis, a clonal expansion index was calculated for each public chain from normalized within-repertoire ranks of inferred template counts. In a later analysis, generation probabilities were computed using a VDJ recombination model fitted to out-of-frame rearrangements, and the results were checked against IGoR. In a later analysis, hypergeometric tests were used to score TCR-TCR, TCR-HLA and TCR-CMV co-occurrence, with a repertoire-size bias correction applied to TCR pairs. False discovery rates were estimated in a later analysis by permuting HLA or CMV assignments 20 times. In a later analysis, co-occurring TCRs were grouped with DBSCAN, and TCRdist sequence similarity was added when clustering was performed within HLA-allele-positive subsets. Repertoires with fewer than 30,000 or more than 120,000 public chains, plus five repertoires with anomalous nucleotide sharing, were excluded from co-occurrence clustering. TCRdb's version of the immuneACCESS table is confined to in-frame rearrangements and falls short of the full clone set. An unresolved V gene accounts for under half of the shortfall where checked; the remainder is of unknown origin. D and trimming were read from the DNA, whereas the V and J calls and clone size are those reported in that table. The sample table lists some 180,000 clones, about 85% of them with a count of one. Approximately 2.5% of the sample is held by the ten biggest clonotypes.

The cohort was made up of 666 healthy bone marrow donors. Cohort members were all nominally healthy when sampled, although unrecorded immune exposures were likely present. The donor was CMV seropositive and belonged to the group of some 290 seropositive cohort members. Each donor provided a peripheral blood sample, and peripheral blood mononuclear cells were used for TCR beta sequencing. The Qiagen DNeasy Blood Extraction Kit was used to extract genomic DNA from the blood cell samples. The clonotype was recovered from a man aged 30 to 39 in good health and CMV-seropositive. Input material: PBMCs.

The DNA sequence is given as TGTGCCAGCAGCTTAGGCTATGCGGGAGGAACAGATACGCAGTATTTT. It translates to CASSLGYAGGTDTQYF. Recombination connected TRBV7-2 to TRBJ2-3; 8 bases in between match TRBD2. Based on the germline V gene, the CDR1 and CDR2 sequences are SGHTA and FQGNSA. V has 1 base trimmed and J has 3 bases trimmed; junction bases matching no gene number 6. The CDR3 goes from the cysteine to the phenylalanine over 16 residues. Only CDR3 DNA remains: 48 bases, in frame from the first base.